The present entry profiles one T cell receptor (beta chain) with its context. This record comes from a study of CD8 T cells in Susac syndrome. Reverse transcription used roughly 0.5 to 1 ug RNA and random hexamers. TCRdb independently ran MiXCR on the immunoSEQ multiplex PCR reads; one entry per CDR3 protein. The data show 180,000 or so distinct CDR3 sequences, around 94% seen once. The V gene end was trimmed by 5 bases and the J gene end by 5 bases; junction bases not matched to a gene: 7. This CDR3 has 15 residues. Germline values: CDR1 MNHEY, CDR2 SMNVEV (reference sequence). The clonotype was recovered from a human donor with Susac syndrome. The source material was CD4+ T cells from PBMCs. This sequence joins TRBV27 and TRBJ2-5; 11 positions match TRBD2. The CDR3: CASSPRTSGRETQYF. CDR3 in DNA: TGTGCCAGCAGTCCCCGGACTAGCGGGCGGGAGACCCAGTACTTC.